Reported below is one TCR beta chain. This entry belongs to a study of blood T cell repertoires in COVID-19. Study in general: COVID-19 samples, acute and convalescent, were from the United States, Italy and Spain. T cells, B-cell-depleted T cells, or PBMCs supplied cDNA or gDNA.

Authors' methods: Nucleated cell counts were estimated from reference gene primer amplification. The table came from immunoSEQ multiplex PCR; TCRdb's copy has only in-frame clones and leaves some out. The D gene and trimming were derived from the DNA, and the V and J assignments and clone size from that table. This sample has 40,000 to 65,000 clones, with roughly three quarters found just once. Per germline, CDR1 SQVTM and CDR2 ANQGSEA. CDR3 length: 15 amino acids. V lost 7 bases, J lost 7 bases, and 13 bases stayed unmatched. Material for sequencing was peripheral blood. This clonotype was obtained from a human donor with active or convalescent COVID-19. The donor label of this sample is uncertain. The chain carries TRBV29-1 and TRBJ2-1; 10 nucleotides agree with TRBD2. This CDR3 reads CSAGRSSGRGNEQFF. CDR3 sequence (DNA): TGCAGCGCCGGACGGTCTAGCGGGAGAGGGAATGAGCAGTTCTTC.